The T cell receptor beta chain described here comes from a study of technical replicates of blood from a few donors. Libraries were prepared by immunoSEQ multiplex PCR; TCRdb keeps only in-frame clonotypes and omits some of them. In the table there are tens of thousands of clones, 96% of which are singletons. Specimen: T cells isolated from PBMCs. This TCR was sampled from a human donor in good health.

The CDR3 DNA follows: TGTGCCAGCAGCTTAGGTAGCAGCACCTCCTACGAGCAGTACTTC. It encodes CASSLGSSTSYEQYF. The chain recombines TRBV11-2 with TRBJ2-7; no clear D gene. V was pared by 1 base and J by 0 bases, with 10 bases between. Germline V gene data show CDR1 as SGHAT and CDR2 as FQNNGV. This CDR3 comprises 15 residues.